The clone carrying this T cell receptor beta chain was seen many times. Its matching antigen is unknown. The record originates from a study of T cell repertoires in cytomegalovirus infection. One entry per CDR3 protein, called by TCRdb with MiXCR from the reads. The sample shows 250,000 or so distinct CDR3 sequences, 9% to 15% of them seen only once. The CDR3 loop spans 16 amino acids. Germline V gene sequence: CDR1 SGHVS, CDR2 FQNEAQ. Germline trimming cut 5 bases from V and 9 bases from J; bases unmatched to any gene: 15. Whole-study findings and limits: HLA-C-restricted CMV-specific TCR beta clonotypes prevailed in the ex vivo response.

The J gene is TRBJ2-1, the V gene TRBV7-8; TRBD2 matches 8 bases. Sequencing was done on a sample of PBMCs. The TCR was taken from a human donor in good health (CMV status not recorded). Some clones in this sample may be carry-over from other donors' samples. The CDR3 reads CASSAAASGRGSEQFF. As DNA, the CDR3 is TGTGCCAGCAGCGCCGCGGCCAGCGGGAGAGGGAGTGAGCAGTTCTTC.